Below, 5 T cell receptor beta chains from the same sample are listed, as sequenced in a study of cytomegalovirus exposure and HLA in healthy donors (dated by TCRdb to the late 2010s). Library creation used the immunoSEQ multiplex PCR assay. A mixture of 60 forward primers for TCR Vbeta segments and 13 reverse primers for TCR Jbeta segments was used in the multiplex PCR. What TCRdb holds here is the immuneACCESS table cut down to in-frame rearrangements. Part of the clones is not present; checked against another copy, under half of the missing clones reflect an unresolved V gene, and the others are unexplained. The sample table shows more than 90,000 clones, and about four fifths are seen once. The ten biggest clones cover less than 4.5% of the sample. Sequencing was performed on PBMCs. These receptors all stem from a woman in her 70s in good health and CMV-seropositive.

The chain is built from TRBV2 and TRBJ1-2; 7 bases are a match to TRBD1. Germline V gene data show CDR1 as SNHLY and CDR2 as FYNNEI. The ends lost 6 bases at V and 6 bases at J; junction bases unmatched: 10. The length of the CDR3 is 14 residues. Written as DNA, the CDR3 is TGTGCCAGCAGCCTATCGGGCAGGGGGGATGGCTACACCTTC. This encodes CASSLSGRGDGYTF.

The J gene is TRBJ1-4, the V gene TRBV18; 10 bases match TRBD1. J lost 8 bases, V lost 5 bases, and 8 bases had no gene match. From germline, CDR1 is KGHSH and CDR2 LQKENI. This CDR3 comprises 15 residues. The CDR3 DNA follows: TGTGCCAGCTCATCGGACAGGGGGAGGGCCGAAAAACTGTTTTTT. Translated, it gives CASSSDRGRAEKLFF.

This chain connects TRBV21-1 to TRBJ1-1; the table's D gene call, TRBD1, was not cross checked with the DNA. TRBV21-1 represents a pseudogene. The CDR3 is 14 amino acids. CDR3 region: CALDRSPMNTEAFF. The CDR3, as DNA: TGTGCCCTAGACAGATCACCAATGAACACTGAAGCTTTCTTT.

This sequence joins TRBV19 and TRBJ2-1, with D possibly matching TRBD2 (5 bases). CDR1 LNHDA and CDR2 SQIVND come from the germline V gene (reference sequence). The length of the CDR3 is 15 residues. V lost 4 bases to trimming and J lost 0 bases, with 10 bases between them. The CDR3 spells CASSTGLFSYNEQFF. CDR3 in DNA: TGTGCCAGTAGTACCGGACTTTTCTCCTACAATGAGCAGTTCTTC.

This rearrangement joins TRBV20-1 to TRBJ2-5, with D uncertain. V was shortened by 3 bases and J by 5 bases, with 4 bases between the two germline ends. The CDR3 consists of 10 residues. Germline V gene lookup returns CDR1 DFQATT and CDR2 SNEGSKA (reference sequence). CDR3 in DNA: TGCAGTGCTAGTCCGGAGACCCAGTACTTC. Protein sequence: CSASPETQYF.